This T cell receptor beta chain was found in a study of cytomegalovirus exposure and HLA in healthy donors. This CDR3 has 15 amino acids. The germline gives CDR1 SGHTA, CDR2 FQGNSA. V lost 4 bases, J lost 3 bases, and 9 bases stayed unmatched. Use of 60 Vbeta and 13 Jbeta primers characterized the PCR. Sequencing used immunoSEQ multiplex PCR; TCRdb keeps in-frame clones, though not all of them. The sample includes around 150,000 clones, more than 75% of them seen just once. The sequence was collected from a man aged 18 to 29 in good health and CMV-seropositive. Sequences were obtained from PBMCs. The chain recombines TRBV7-2 with TRBJ2-7; TRBD1 matches 7 bases. The CDR3 loop reads CASSSQPGQSYEQYF. For the CDR3, the DNA is TGTGCCAGCAGCTCCCAACCGGGACAGAGCTACGAGCAGTACTTC.